The text below deals with one T cell receptor beta chain. This specimen comes from a study of technical replicates of blood from several donors. This table comes from immunoSEQ multiplex PCR, and its TCRdb copy is limited to in-frame clones, with some not included. Counted here are just under 60,000 clones, 91% occurring once; the ten biggest clones make up about 3.8%. Trimming shortened V by 4 bases and J by 5 bases, and 8 bases separated the two germline ends. CDR3 length equals 12 residues. Germline CDR1 is MNHNS and CDR2 is SASEGT. The sequence was collected from a human donor in good health. Some clones in this sample may be carry-over from other donors' samples. Sequenced: PBMCs. V is TRBV6-1 and J is TRBJ2-5; D not resolved. CDR3 bases: TGTGCCAGCAGTGCGGTCGAGGAGACCCAGTACTTC. Translating it yields CASSAVEETQYF.